This T cell receptor beta chain was captured in a study of vaccination effects on CD4 cells after COVID-19. Study overall: The two convalescent patients provided samples 16 days and one week before vaccination.

V gave up 4 bases and J gave up 2 bases; unmatched junction bases: 7. The length of the CDR3 is 15 residues. Germline loops: CDR1 SGHNT, CDR2 YYREEE (reference sequence). Here immunoSEQ multiplex PCR was the method, and the copy in TCRdb shows in-frame clones only, minus some. The sample has tens of thousands of clones, around 67% seen once; the top ten hold roughly 33%. Within the ViraFEST assay, antigen-specific CD4+ T cells underwent expansion with viral peptide pools prior to sequencing. Investigators separated out CD4+ T cells once less than 11 days of culture had passed. PCR confirmed that the person was infected with SARS-CoV-2 between March and December 2020. As regards this clone: Its antigen is still unknown.

This sequence originates from a human donor who had a prior SARS-CoV-2 infection. The sample consisted of CD4+ T cells from PBMCs cultured with a peptide pool, taken before COVID-19 vaccination. This chain connects TRBV5-4 to TRBJ1-2; 8 nucleotides agree with TRBD1. The DNA of the CDR3 is TGTGCCAGCAGCGTCACGACAGGGGTCAACTATGGCTACACCTTC. Its translation: CASSVTTGVNYGYTF.